These 24 T cell receptor beta chains were sequenced from one sample in a study of Graves' ophthalmopathy and Graves' hyperthyroidism. The authors amplified TCR beta CDR3 regions from RNA transcripts. Scientists carried out first-round RT-PCR using HTBI primers and then a second-round multiplex PCR. TCRdb independently ran MiXCR on the multiplex PCR reads; one entry per CDR3 protein. This sample has over 150,000 distinct CDR3 sequences, with over 35% found just once. Material for sequencing was peripheral blood. Source of these receptors: a woman aged 40 to 50 with Graves' ophthalmopathy.

The chain carries TRBV12-3 or TRBV12-4 and TRBJ2-5; D is unresolved. This CDR3 comprises 14 residues. The ends were cut back, 6 bases at V and 0 bases at J, with 11 bases in the middle. CDR3 amino acids: CASSATQNQETQYF. CDR3 DNA: TGTGCCAGCAGCGCTACTCAGAACCAAGAGACCCAGTACTTC.

This clonotype was picked up many times. The CDR3 here is CAWSVREGNYEQYF. The CDR3 bases are TGTGCCTGGAGTGTACGTGAAGGGAATTACGAGCAGTACTTC. The chain uses TRBV30 and TRBJ2-7; D gene ambiguous. The CDR3 is made up of 14 amino acids. The germline V gene encodes CDR1 GTSNPN and CDR2 SVGIG (reference sequence). Trimming pared 0 bases from V and 4 bases from J, leaving 13 bases between.

This clonotype was observed many times. The chain is built from TRBV19 and TRBJ1-1; TRBD1 might be the D (5 bases). V was trimmed by 3 bases and J by 4 bases, leaving 9 bases between them. Germline V gene sequence: CDR1 LNHDA, CDR2 SQIVND (reference sequence). The CDR3 contains 13 residues. CDR3 sequence (DNA): TGTGCCAGTAGTATGGGGGAGGGCACTGAAGCTTTCTTT. The encoded protein is CASSMGEGTEAFF.

This clonotype was recorded at least ten times. The chain is built from TRBV3-1 and TRBJ1-2; 7 bases are a match to TRBD1. This CDR3 has 15 residues. Germline values: CDR1 LGHDT, CDR2 YNNKEL (reference sequence). J lost 0 bases, V lost 4 bases, and 5 bases had no gene match. The CDR3, as DNA: TGTGCCAGCAGCCCCGAGACAGGGACTAACTATGGCTACACCTTC. Translation: CASSPETGTNYGYTF.

The rearrangement joins TRBV7-2 to TRBJ2-7; no definite D call. CDR1 and CDR2 from the germline V gene are SGHTA and FQGNSA. V lost 5 bases to trimming and J lost 7 bases, with 9 bases between them. This CDR3 has 11 residues. CDR3 sequence reads: CASSPRFEQYF. CDR3 DNA sequence: TGTGCCAGCAGCCCCCGATTTGAGCAGTACTTC.

This clonotype appeared many times. The genes are TRBV19 and TRBJ1-5; the match to TRBD1 covers 9 bases. The CDR3 sequence is 17 residues long. The germline gives CDR1 LNHDA, CDR2 SQIVND (reference sequence). V was pared by 5 bases and J by 1 base, with 9 bases of the junction left unmatched. CDR3 residues: CASSHPLTGGSNQPQHF. CDR3 bases: TGTGCCAGTAGTCACCCACTTACAGGGGGCAGCAATCAGCCCCAGCATTTT. Drawing the rest from reference TRBV19 and TRBJ1-5, the complete variable domain is DGGITQSPKYLFRKEGQNVTLSCEQNLNHDAMYWYRQDPGQGLRLIYYSQIVNDFQKGDIAEGYSVSREKKESFPLTVTSAQKNPTAFYLCASSHPLTGGSNQPQHFGDGTRLSIL.

This clonotype was detected once. The chain combines TRBV29-1 with TRBJ1-2, with 8 bases lining up with TRBD1. The V gene end was trimmed by 2 bases and the J gene end by 4 bases; junction bases not matched to a gene: 12. This CDR3 region has 16 residues. The germline gives CDR1 SQVTM, CDR2 ANQGSEA. The CDR3 bases are TGCAGCGTTGAACCCTCCGGGAACAGGGGGGCCTATGGCTACACCTTC. This sequence encodes CSVEPSGNRGAYGYTF.

The chain has TRBV5-1 and TRBJ2-7; 7 positions agree with TRBD2. Losses at the gene ends were 4 bases for V and 9 bases for J; bases not matched to a gene: 7. Per germline, CDR1 SGHRS and CDR2 YFSETQ. The CDR3 has 12 residues. CDR3 in DNA: TGCGCCAGCAGCCTGGAGCGGGGAGGGCAGTACTTC. This translates into CASSLERGGQYF.

The chain uses TRBV5-1 and TRBJ1-1, with D unresolved. The germline CDR1 and CDR2 sequences are SGHRS and YFSETQ. The CDR3 is 16 amino acids. V dropped 0 bases and J dropped 1 base, with 13 bases sitting between them. CDR3 region: CASSLAPTAGNTEAFF. The DNA of the CDR3 is TGCGCCAGCAGCTTGGCCCCAACGGCAGGGAACACTGAAGCTTTCTTT.

The rearrangement links TRBV6-1 to TRBJ2-7; 9 nucleotides line up with TRBD1. The CDR3 has 14 residues. The germline V gene encodes CDR1 MNHNS and CDR2 SASEGT. After removal of 2 bases from V and 3 bases from J, the junction contained 2 bases not matched to a gene. The CDR3 nucleotides are TGTGCCAGCAGTGAAACAGGGGGCGGCTACGAGCAGTACTTC. Translated, it gives CASSETGGGYEQYF.

The gene calls are TRBV28 and TRBJ1-1; D is ambiguous. CDR1 and CDR2 (germline): MDHEN, SYDVKM. The CDR3 has 15 residues. Trimming pared 2 bases from V and 1 base from J, leaving 11 bases between. CDR3: CASSLGRSGNTEAFF. In DNA form, the CDR3 reads TGTGCCAGCAGTTTAGGGCGGTCGGGGAACACTGAAGCTTTCTTT.

The genes are TRBV6-2 or TRBV6-3 and TRBJ2-5, with D unresolved. CDR3 size: 14 residues. Germline lookup yields CDR1 MNHEY and CDR2 SVGEGT. Trimming cost V 2 bases and J 2 bases, with 9 bases left between them. The CDR3 coding sequence is TGTGCCAGCAGTTACGGCACCGTTCAAGAGACCCAGTACTTC. Its translation is CASSYGTVQETQYF.

The chain's CDR3 is CAWSALSNQPQHF. The CDR3 DNA sequence: TGTGCCTGGAGTGCACTTAGCAATCAGCCCCAGCATTTT. This chain joins TRBV30 and TRBJ1-5; no clear D gene. Germline V gives CDR1 GTSNPN, CDR2 SVGIG (reference sequence). This CDR3 region has 13 residues. Trimming left V 1 base short and J 0 bases short, with 4 bases between.

There are many counts of this clonotype. This chain connects TRBV18 to TRBJ1-2, with a weak D call TRBD1 (5 bases). Germline CDR1 and CDR2: KGHSH and LQKENI. The CDR3 is 14 amino acids. Trimming cost V 1 base and J 4 bases, with 10 bases left between them. This chain's CDR3 is CASSPRDGTYGYTF. CDR3 in DNA: TGTGCCAGCTCACCACGGGACGGGACCTATGGCTACACCTTC.

This clonotype was recorded at least ten times. The J gene is TRBJ2-7, the V gene TRBV29-1; D call uncertain. Germline V lookup: CDR1 SQVTM, CDR2 ANQGSEA. This CDR3 comprises 11 residues. Trimming left V 6 bases short and J 4 bases short, with 10 bases between. For the CDR3, the DNA is TGCAGCGTCCTGGACGGTTACGAGCAGTACTTC. This translates into CSVLDGYEQYF.

This clonotype was picked up many times. The chain employs TRBV29-1 and TRBJ1-1, with 7 bases fitting TRBD1. J lost 3 bases, V lost 8 bases, and 12 bases had no gene match. Germline values: CDR1 SQVTM, CDR2 ANQGSEA. This CDR3 comprises 14 residues. For the CDR3, the DNA is TGCAGCTCCAGGGGGGGTTCGCGGGACACTGAAGCTTTCTTT. It codes for CSSRGGSRDTEAFF.

This clonotype has ten or more counts. The chain has TRBV5-8 and TRBJ1-2; D may be TRBD1 (6 bases). Germline V CDR1 and CDR2: SGHTS, YDEGEE. The CDR3 spans 14 residues. V lost 4 bases to trimming and J lost 6 bases, with 16 bases between them. CDR3 in amino acids: CASSDPGHTDGYTF. CDR3 DNA sequence: TGTGCCAGCAGCGACCCGGGACACACAGATGGCTACACCTTC.

V usage is TRBV6-2 or TRBV6-3 and J usage is TRBJ1-5; tentative D call: TRBD1 (5 bases). The CDR3 is made up of 14 amino acids. CDR1 is MNHEY and CDR2 is SVGEGT in the germline V gene. V lost 4 bases, J lost 2 bases, and 9 bases lay in between. CDR3 coding DNA: TGTGCCAGCAGTTGGGGGGGAGGCAATCAGCCCCAGCATTTT. The encoded protein is CASSWGGGNQPQHF.

The chain uses TRBV20-1 and TRBJ2-5; D not certain. V was cut by 0 bases and J by 5 bases, with 10 bases left in between. In germline, CDR1 is DFQATT, CDR2 SNEGSKA (reference sequence). This CDR3 comprises 13 residues. The CDR3 loop reads CSARDLGMETQYF. CDR3 DNA: TGCAGTGCTAGAGATCTGGGTATGGAGACCCAGTACTTC.

This clonotype was detected ten times or more. The V and J genes are TRBV7-2 and TRBJ2-4, with TRBD1 matching over 7 bases. Germline V gene lookup returns CDR1 SGHTA and CDR2 FQGNSA. The CDR3 spans 15 residues. Losses at the gene ends were 5 bases for V and 6 bases for J; bases not matched to a gene: 10. CDR3 nucleotide sequence: TGTGCCAGCAGCCAGGGGGACACCCGGTTAAACATTCAGTACTTC. This encodes CASSQGDTRLNIQYF.

The table lists this clonotype with many counts. As DNA, the CDR3 is TGTGCCAGCAGTTTAGTTGTGGCCCCAGTGATCAGCTACGAGCAGTACTTC. Its translation is CASSLVVAPVISYEQYF. The gene calls are TRBV28 and TRBJ2-7; no firm D call. This CDR3 comprises 17 residues. Germline V gene sequence: CDR1 MDHEN, CDR2 SYDVKM. Trimming removed 2 bases from V and 3 bases from J, with 20 bases in between.

This clonotype was counted at least ten times. The chain has TRBV12-3 or TRBV12-4 and TRBJ1-6; perhaps TRBD1 as D (5 bases). The V end lost 2 bases, the J end lost 9 bases, and 14 bases lay between the germline ends. This CDR3 has 15 amino acids. The CDR3 spells CASSLLTGSPSPLHF. The CDR3 DNA follows: TGTGCCAGCAGTTTACTTACAGGATCTCCTTCACCCCTCCACTTT.

The chain links TRBV5-1 to TRBJ1-1, with 8 nucleotides matching TRBD1. V was pared by 5 bases and J by 8 bases, with 11 bases of the junction left unmatched. The germline V gene has CDR1 SGHRS and CDR2 YFSETQ. The CDR3 contains 14 residues. The CDR3 DNA is TGCGCCAGCAGTCTTGGACAGGGTCAGATCGAAGCTTTCTTT. Translated, it gives CASSLGQGQIEAFF.

Ten or more counts support this clonotype. The chain recombines TRBV28 with TRBJ1-1; D is undetermined. The germline V gene encodes CDR1 MDHEN and CDR2 SYDVKM. The CDR3 is 12 residues long. The ends were cut back, 2 bases at V and 11 bases at J, with 12 bases in the middle. Written as DNA, the CDR3 is TGTGCCAGCAGTTTAAGCGGGATGTCGGCTTTCTTT. Translating gives CASSLSGMSAFF.